The source of this TCR beta chain is a study of cytomegalovirus exposure and HLA in healthy donors. Findings and limits, study-wide: Associated with cytomegalovirus, according to the listing, were around 160 TCR beta chains. An analysis was carried out later, and it reportedly showed fewer N-insertions in an Asian-associated ancestry cluster than the approximately 660-donor mean. Another analysis was done later, and it associated around 17,000 TCR beta sequences with HLA alleles at 0.05 false discovery rate.

In regard to this clone: Its antigen is still unknown.

The CDR3 spans 17 residues. Trimming pared 0 bases from V and 2 bases from J, leaving 15 bases between. Germline V CDR1 and CDR2: SGHRS, YFSETQ. PCR primers comprised 60 Vbeta and 13 Jbeta primers. The protocol was immunoSEQ multiplex PCR, while the TCRdb copy is restricted to in-frame clones and leaves out a portion. The sample records more than 150,000 clones, roughly 84% being singletons. The source is a girl under three years old in good health and CMV-seronegative. The sequencing sample was made of PBMCs. The V and J genes are TRBV5-1 and TRBJ1-3; D ambiguous. CDR3 nucleotide sequence: TGCGCCAGCAGCTTGGATGGCGGAACGATGACTGGAAACACCATATATTTT. Translation gives CASSLDGGTMTGNTIYF.